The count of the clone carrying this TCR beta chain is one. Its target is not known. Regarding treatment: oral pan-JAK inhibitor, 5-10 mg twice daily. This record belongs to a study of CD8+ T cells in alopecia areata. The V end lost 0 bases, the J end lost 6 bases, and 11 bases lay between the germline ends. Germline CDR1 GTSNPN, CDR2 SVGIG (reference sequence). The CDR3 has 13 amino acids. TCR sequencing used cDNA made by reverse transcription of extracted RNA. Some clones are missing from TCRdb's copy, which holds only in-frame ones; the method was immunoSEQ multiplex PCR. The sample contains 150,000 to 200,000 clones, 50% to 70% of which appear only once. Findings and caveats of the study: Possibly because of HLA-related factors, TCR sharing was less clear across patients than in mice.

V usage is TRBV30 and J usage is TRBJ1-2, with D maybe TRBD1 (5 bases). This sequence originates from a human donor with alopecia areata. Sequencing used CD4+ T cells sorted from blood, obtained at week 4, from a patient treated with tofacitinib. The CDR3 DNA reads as TGTGCCTGGAGTGTATGGCAGGGTGATGGCTACACCTTC. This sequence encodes CAWSVWQGDGYTF.